Presented here are 22 T cell receptor beta chains from one specimen sequenced in a study of blood T cell repertoires in COVID-19. Clones were sequenced by immunoSEQ multiplex PCR, and TCRdb holds only the in-frame ones, with some missing. The table has more than 90,000 clones, about 84% seen once. The sequencing input was peripheral blood. The origin of the receptors is a human donor in a cohort sampled during active COVID-19.

The sample holds a few counts of this clone. The rearrangement uses TRBV5-4 and TRBJ2-2, with 9 bases aligning to TRBD1. The CDR3 runs 16 residues. Germline values: CDR1 SGHNT, CDR2 YYREEE (reference sequence). Unmatched junction bases numbered 7, after V lost 3 bases and J lost 4 bases. The CDR3 sequence: CASSSEGQGVTGELFF. The CDR3 DNA sequence: TGTGCCAGCAGCTCCGAGGGACAGGGAGTCACCGGGGAGCTGTTTTTT. Full variable domain (rest looked up from reference TRBV5-4 and TRBJ2-2): ETGVTQSPTHLIKTRGQQVTLRCSSQSGHNTVSWYQQALGQGPQFIFQYYREEENGRGNFPPRFSGLQFPNYSSELNVNALELDDSALYLCASSSEGQGVTGELFFGEGSRLTVL.

This sequence joins TRBV6-2 or TRBV6-3 and TRBJ2-7; 9 nucleotides line up with TRBD2. The J segment lost 6 bases and the V segment lost 4 bases, leaving 16 bases of the junction unmatched. The CDR3 has 17 residues. CDR1 MNHEY and CDR2 SVGEGT come from the germline V gene. The CDR3 coding sequence is TGTGCCAGCAGTTCGGGACTAGCAAAGAGGGACGGGCTCGAGCAGTACTTC. Translated, it gives CASSSGLAKRDGLEQYF.

The CDR3 DNA sequence: TGTGCCAGCAGCTTAGACCCTAGGACAGTCCGGGGTCAGCCCCAGCATTTT. It encodes CASSLDPRTVRGQPQHF. The chain uses TRBV7-2 and TRBJ1-5; a possible D gene is TRBD1 (6 bases). The CDR3 loop spans 17 amino acids. Per the germline V gene, CDR1 is SGHTA and CDR2 is FQGNSA. V lost 1 base, J lost 6 bases, and 19 bases lay in between.

Only a few counts were recorded for this clone. The chain links TRBV10-1 to TRBJ1-1, with D perhaps TRBD1 (5 bases). Trimming shortened V by 5 bases and J by 5 bases, and 9 bases separated the two germline ends. Germline V gene data show CDR1 as WNHNN and CDR2 as SYGVQD (reference sequence). This CDR3 is 12 amino acids long. In DNA, the CDR3 is TGCGCCAGCAGTCAGGGTCGGACTGAAGCTTTCTTT. Its translation: CASSQGRTEAFF.

The CDR3 DNA follows: TGTGCCAGCTCACCACCCGGCAGGGAAGACACTGAAGCTTTCTTT. This translates into CASSPPGREDTEAFF. This chain uses TRBV18 with TRBJ1-1, with D tentatively TRBD1 (5 bases). The V end lost 0 bases, the J end lost 3 bases, and 11 bases lay between the germline ends. The germline gives CDR1 KGHSH, CDR2 LQKENI. This CDR3 is 15 amino acids long. Full variable domain (rest looked up from reference TRBV18 and TRBJ1-1): NAGVMQNPRHLVRRRGQEARLRCSPMKGHSHVYWYRQLPEEGLKFMVYLQKENIIDESGMPKERFSAEFPKEGPSILRIQQVVRGDSAAYFCASSPPGREDTEAFFGQGTRLTVV.

This rearrangement joins TRBV19 to TRBJ1-1; D is possibly TRBD1 (6 bases). The germline gives CDR1 LNHDA, CDR2 SQIVND (reference sequence). Trimming stripped 2 bases from V and 0 bases from J, with 13 bases between. The CDR3 contains 16 residues. CDR3 coding DNA: TGTGCCAGTAGTATATGGCAGGGGCCTTTGAACACTGAAGCTTTCTTT. Amino acids: CASSIWQGPLNTEAFF.

The chain recombines TRBV6-5 with TRBJ1-1, with 8 bases fitting TRBD1. V dropped 7 bases and J dropped 1; count of bases not matched to a gene: 5. The CDR3 extends over 14 amino acids. CDR1 is MNHEY and CDR2 is SVGAGI in the germline V gene. CDR3 nucleotide sequence: TGTGCCAGCACTAGAGGACAGGGGAACACTGAAGCTTTCTTT. Translating gives CASTRGQGNTEAFF.

This clone was detected only a few times. The chain carries TRBV9 and TRBJ1-1; a possible D gene is TRBD1 (5 bases). Germline CDR1 is SGDLS and CDR2 is YYNGEE. The CDR3 loop spans 12 amino acids. The V and J ends lost 4 bases and 8 bases respectively, with 12 bases between them. CDR3 amino acids: CASSLDSKEAFF. DNA for the CDR3: TGTGCCAGCAGCCTTGACAGTAAGGAAGCTTTCTTT.

The chain links TRBV7-9 to TRBJ2-5; D might be TRBD2 (5 bases). The CDR3 length is 15 residues. The V gene lost 3 bases and the J gene lost 4 bases, with 15 bases spanning the gap. Germline V lookup: CDR1 SEHNR, CDR2 FQNEAQ (reference sequence). The CDR3 reads CASSFREGWGETQYF. The CDR3 nucleotides are TGTGCCAGCAGCTTTCGTGAGGGTTGGGGAGAGACCCAGTACTTC. Using reference TRBV7-9 and TRBJ2-5 for the parts outside the CDR3, the full variable domain is DTGVSQNPRHKITKRGQNVTFRCDPISEHNRLYWYRQTLGQGPEFLTYFQNEAQLEKSRLLSDRFSAERPKGSFSTLEIQRTEQGDSAMYLCASSFREGWGETQYFGPGTRLLVL.

The chain is built from TRBV11-2 and TRBJ2-3, with TRBD2 matching over 8 bases. The CDR3 has 16 residues. Per germline, CDR1 SGHAT and CDR2 FQNNGV. The V gene end was trimmed by 3 bases and the J gene end by 2 bases; junction bases not matched to a gene: 7. CDR3 residues: CASSFTAGAPTDTQYF. In DNA, the CDR3 is TGTGCCAGCAGCTTTACAGCGGGGGCCCCCACAGATACGCAGTATTTT.

The V gene is TRBV7-9, the J gene TRBJ2-2; D is possibly TRBD2 (6 bases). Germline CDR1 SEHNR, CDR2 FQNEAQ (reference sequence). This CDR3 is built from 15 residues. Trimming removed 5 bases from V and 7 bases from J, with 17 bases in between. CDR3 residues: CASSQDAPRGGELFF. CDR3 bases: TGTGCCAGCAGCCAGGACGCCCCGCGGGGCGGGGAGCTGTTTTTT.

The chain combines TRBV6-1 with TRBJ2-5; 7 positions match TRBD1. Trimming cost V 0 bases and J 1 base; bases outside gene matches: 5. Germline CDR1 is MNHNS and CDR2 is SASEGT. The CDR3 has 16 residues. For the CDR3, the DNA is TGTGCCAGCAGTGAAGCGCTAACAGGGGCCCAAGAGACCCAGTACTTC. The encoded protein is CASSEALTGAQETQYF.

The chain is built from TRBV2 and TRBJ2-3; the match to TRBD1 covers 10 bases. Germline lookup yields CDR1 SNHLY and CDR2 FYNNEI. After removal of 6 bases from V and 0 bases from J, the junction contained 3 bases not matched to a gene. The CDR3 consists of 15 residues. The CDR3 region has the DNA TGTGCCAGCAGGACAGGGGGCACAAGCACAGATACGCAGTATTTT. Translation gives CASRTGGTSTDTQYF. Full variable domain (rest looked up from reference TRBV2 and TRBJ2-3): EPEVTQTPSHQVTQMGQEVILRCVPISNHLYFYWYRQILGQKVEFLVSFYNNEISEKSEIFDDQFSVERPDGSNFTLKIRSTKLEDSAMYFCASRTGGTSTDTQYFGPGTRLTVL.

The gene calls are TRBV5-1 and TRBJ2-1; weak D call: TRBD1 (5 bases). This CDR3 has 13 amino acids. V lost 0 bases and J lost 7, with 8 bases in between. Germline CDR1 is SGHRS and CDR2 is YFSETQ. The CDR3 is CASSLGKGNEQFF. CDR3 DNA sequence: TGCGCCAGCAGCTTGGGGAAGGGGAATGAGCAGTTCTTC.

The chain uses TRBV2 and TRBJ2-1, with TRBD1 matching over 7 bases. Losses at the gene ends were 6 bases for V and 2 bases for J; bases not matched to a gene: 7. The CDR3 runs 15 residues. Germline V gene data show CDR1 as SNHLY and CDR2 as FYNNEI. CDR3 DNA: TGTGCCAGCAGAAGACAGGGTACAACCTACAATGAGCAGTTCTTC. Amino acid sequence: CASRRQGTTYNEQFF.

The V call is TRBV5-4, the J call TRBJ2-1, with D perhaps TRBD1 (6 bases). V was pared by 5 bases and J by 0 bases, with 18 bases between. From germline, CDR1 is SGHNT and CDR2 YYREEE (reference sequence). CDR3 size: 17 residues. CDR3 sequence reads: CASRKPTGGDSYNEQFF. DNA for the CDR3: TGTGCCAGCAGAAAACCGACAGGTGGGGACTCCTACAATGAGCAGTTCTTC.

The chain carries TRBV2 and TRBJ2-1, with D perhaps TRBD2 (5 bases). V was trimmed by 7 bases and J by 5 bases, leaving 15 bases between them. CDR3 length: 14 amino acids. Germline CDR1 SNHLY, CDR2 FYNNEI. CDR3 nucleotide sequence: TGTGCCAGCACCGAAGCGGAGAGTAACAATGAGCAGTTCTTC. Protein: CASTEAESNNEQFF.

J is TRBJ1-1 and V is TRBV19, with a possible D match to TRBD1 (5 bases). The CDR3 loop spans 14 amino acids. The V gene's germline CDR1 is LNHDA and CDR2 SQIVND (reference sequence). V was pared by 7 bases and J by 4 bases, with 16 bases between. The DNA of the CDR3 is TGTGCCAGTAAATGGGGTCGGGGGAGCACTGAAGCTTTCTTT. It is translated as CASKWGRGSTEAFF.

V gene TRBV3-1 (or the pseudogene TRBV3-2) combines with J gene TRBJ1-2; D gene ambiguous. This CDR3 comprises 11 residues. The germline V gene has CDR1 LGHDT and CDR2 YNNKEL (reference sequence). Trimming removed 5 bases at V and 4 bases at J, with 5 bases between. CDR3 bases: TGTGCCAGCAGCTGGAGCTATGGCTACACCTTC. Amino acids: CASSWSYGYTF.

The sample holds a few counts of this clone. The chain recombines TRBV10-3 with TRBJ1-2; D is unclear. This CDR3 is built from 17 residues. Per germline, CDR1 ENHRY and CDR2 SYGVKD. V lost 4 bases, J lost 8 bases, and 26 bases lay in between. Here the CDR3 reads CAISGGSYRAGHGGYTF. The DNA of the CDR3 is TGTGCCATCAGTGGAGGTTCGTATCGCGCCGGCCATGGGGGCTACACCTTC.

The V call is TRBV12-5, the J call TRBJ2-5; 8 bases agree with TRBD2. Germline loops: CDR1 LGHNT, CDR2 FRNRAP. J was trimmed by 3 bases and V by 0 bases; bases with no gene match: 6. This CDR3 region has 16 residues. CDR3 in DNA: TGTGCTAGTGGTTTGGTACCAAGTAGCGGGGAAGAGACCCAGTACTTC. This codes for CASGLVPSSGEETQYF.

The chain carries TRBV6-5 and TRBJ1-3, with D possibly TRBD1 on 6 matching bases. This CDR3 contains 13 residues. The V end was cut by 2 bases, the J end by 4 bases, with 6 bases between. Germline CDR1 and CDR2: MNHEY and SVGAGI. The CDR3 is CASSYDRGNTIYF. CDR3 in DNA: TGTGCCAGCAGTTACGACAGGGGAAACACCATATATTTT.